This T cell receptor (beta chain) was found in a study of T cell repertoires in cytomegalovirus infection. For the study at large: The authors used CMV epitopes that were HLA-C-restricted (recently identified) and HLA-B-restricted (well studied).

The CDR3 sequence is 13 residues long. V gave up 4 bases and J gave up 0 bases, with 6 bases separating them. Looked up from germline, CDR1 is LNHDA and CDR2 is SQIVND (reference sequence). Turning to this clonotype: The antigen is unknown.

Regarding the study as a whole: Clonotypes of TCR beta that were HLA-C-restricted and CMV-specific dominated the ex vivo response.

One entry per CDR3 protein, called by TCRdb with MiXCR from the reads. The sample shows 550,000 to 850,000 distinct CDR3 sequences, around 30% of them seen only once. This receptor was identified in a human donor in good health (CMV status not recorded). Some clones in this sample may be carry-over from other donors' samples. The sample was cultured PBMCs, taken from culture after CMV antigen stimulation. V is TRBV19 and J is TRBJ2-5, with no clear D. The chain's CDR3 is CASSSEDQETQYF. CDR3 DNA sequence: TGTGCCAGTAGTAGTGAGGACCAAGAGACCCAGTACTTC.